The 23 T cell receptor beta chains in this list originate from one sample, sequenced in a study of blood T cell repertoires in COVID-19. Assay used: immunoSEQ multiplex PCR; TCRdb lists only in-frame clones, some missing. The sample has some 20,000 clones; roughly 90% are singletons. The sequenced sample was peripheral blood. The receptors were gathered from a human donor in a cohort sampled during active COVID-19.

The chain recombines TRBV29-1 with TRBJ1-2; D gene ambiguous. Trimming removed 7 bases at V and 0 bases at J, with 6 bases between. The CDR3 runs 11 residues. Germline V gives CDR1 SQVTM, CDR2 ANQGSEA. The CDR3 sequence is CSAPANYGYTF. DNA for the CDR3: TGCAGCGCGCCAGCTAACTATGGCTACACCTTC.

V and J are TRBV20-1 and TRBJ2-7, with D perhaps matching TRBD1 (5 bases). This CDR3 region has 11 residues. The V end lost 6 bases, the J end lost 2 bases, and 8 bases lay between the germline ends. Germline V lookup: CDR1 DFQATT, CDR2 SNEGSKA (reference sequence). CDR3 sequence (DNA): TGCAGTGCGCGGACAACCTACGAGCAGTACTTC. Encoded protein: CSARTTYEQYF.

The chain carries TRBV19 and TRBJ2-2; 10 bases are a match to TRBD1. With V trimmed by 7 bases and J by 4 bases, 3 bases remained unmatched. CDR3 length: 14 amino acids. The germline CDR1 and CDR2 sequences are LNHDA and SQIVND (reference sequence). This chain's CDR3 is CASKDRGVTGELFF. DNA for the CDR3: TGTGCCAGTAAGGACAGGGGGGTCACCGGGGAGCTGTTTTTT.

The rearrangement joins TRBV2 to TRBJ1-1; no clear D. Between the trimmed V and J ends, which lost 5 bases and 2 bases, there was a span of 12 bases. This CDR3 contains 14 residues. Germline V gene lookup returns CDR1 SNHLY and CDR2 FYNNEI. The CDR3 nucleotides are TGTGCCAGCAGTCGTGGCCTGGCCAACACTGAAGCTTTCTTT. It is translated as CASSRGLANTEAFF.

This clone showed up just a few times. The rearrangement links TRBV27 to TRBJ1-3; 7 bases align to TRBD1. The CDR3 totals 14 residues. The germline gives CDR1 MNHEY, CDR2 SMNVEV (reference sequence). Trimming at V came to 6 bases and at J to 4 bases, leaving 6 bases not matched to a gene. The CDR3 loop is CASSPTGSGNTIYF. CDR3 bases: TGTGCCAGCAGCCCGACAGGGTCCGGAAACACCATATATTTT.

The CDR3 spells CASSSRGGGEQYF. CDR3 coding DNA: TGTGCCAGCAGCTCCAGGGGTGGCGGCGAGCAGTACTTC. The rearrangement joins TRBV7-3 to TRBJ2-7; D might be TRBD1 (6 bases). Germline CDR1 is SGHTA and CDR2 is FQGTGA. With 4 bases removed from V and 6 bases from J, the gap between germline ends came to 13 bases. CDR3 length: 13 residues. Variable domain in full (rest from reference TRBV7-3 and TRBJ2-7): GAGVSQTPSNKVTEKGKYVELRCDPISGHTALYWYRQSLGQGPEFLIYFQGTGAADDSGLPNDRFFAVRPEGSVSTLKIQRTERGDSAVYLCASSSRGGGEQYFGPGTRLTVT.

The chain carries TRBV19 and TRBJ2-2, with 7 bases aligning to TRBD1. Germline CDR1 reads LNHDA; CDR2 reads SQIVND (reference sequence). The V segment lost 6 bases and the J segment 5 bases; nucleotides outside the gene matches: 6. CDR3 length: 14 amino acids. CDR3 region: CASSPGQPTGELFF. The CDR3 nucleotides read TGTGCCAGTAGCCCGGGACAGCCTACCGGGGAGCTGTTTTTT.

In its sample, this clone was seen once. The CDR3 bases are TGTGCCAGCAGCTTAGTTTTTGGAGGGGAGAGCTACGAGCAGTACTTC. Protein product: CASSLVFGGESYEQYF. The chain is built from TRBV7-8 and TRBJ2-7; TRBD2 is a possible D gene (6 bases). The CDR3 consists of 16 residues. V was shortened by 1 base and J by 3 bases, with 16 bases between the two germline ends. The germline V gene has CDR1 SGHVS and CDR2 FQNEAQ. The full variable domain, in which reference TRBV7-8 and TRBJ2-7 provide the parts outside the CDR3, is GAGVSQSPRYKVAKRGQDVALRCDPISGHVSLFWYQQALGQGPEFLTYFQNEAQLDKSGLPSDRFFAERPEGSVSTLKIQRTQQEDSAVYLCASSLVFGGESYEQYFGPGTRLTVT.

The chain has TRBV3-1 (or the pseudogene TRBV3-2) and TRBJ1-6; unclear D gene. The germline gives CDR1 LGHDT, CDR2 YNNKEL (reference sequence). Trimming removed 5 bases from V and 5 bases from J, with 22 bases in between. This CDR3 has 18 amino acids. DNA of the CDR3: TGTGCCAGCAGCTGTAGCAGTCCCATTTCATACCATAATTCACCCCTCCACTTT. Its translation: CASSCSSPISYHNSPLHF.

This chain joins TRBV5-1 and TRBJ2-7; possibly TRBD1 for D (6 bases). The germline gives CDR1 SGHRS, CDR2 YFSETQ. The CDR3 runs to 15 residues. Trimming took off 3 bases at V and 2 bases at J, with 15 bases between the two ends. The CDR3 region has the DNA TGCGCCAGCAGCTCCCGACAGGCAGGGCCCTACGAGCAGTACTTC. Translated: CASSSRQAGPYEQYF.

The chain couples TRBV6-4 to TRBJ2-7; weak D call: TRBD2 (6 bases). The CDR3 spans 13 residues. The V gene's germline CDR1 is MRHNA and CDR2 SNTAGT. The V and J ends lost 5 bases and 2 bases respectively, with 10 bases between them. The CDR3 sequence: CASSPGDPYEQYF. The DNA of the CDR3 is TGTGCCAGCAGTCCGGGGGATCCCTACGAGCAGTACTTC.

This clone has just one count. V and J are TRBV6-1 and TRBJ2-1; D may be TRBD2 (6 bases). CDR1 MNHNS and CDR2 SASEGT come from the germline V gene. V gave up 4 bases and J gave up 2 bases, with 21 bases separating them. This CDR3 region has 18 residues. DNA of the CDR3: TGTGCCAGCAGTGGCGGACTACTAGCCGGATGGACCTACAATGAGCAGTTCTTC. Its protein product is CASSGGLLAGWTYNEQFF.

The chain joins TRBV11-3 to TRBJ2-1; 10 positions agree with TRBD2. The CDR3 runs to 15 residues. Per the germline V gene, CDR1 is SGHNT and CDR2 is YENEEA. Germline trimming cut 3 bases from V and 9 bases from J; bases unmatched to any gene: 8. In DNA, the CDR3 is TGTGCCAGCAGCTTGGGCCTAGCGGGAGTTAGTGAGCAGTTCTTC. Amino acid sequence: CASSLGLAGVSEQFF.

The V and J genes are TRBV6-5 and TRBJ2-2, with no clear D. Trimming removed 2 bases from V and 4 bases from J, with 11 bases in between. Germline V gene lookup returns CDR1 MNHEY and CDR2 SVGAGI. The CDR3 is 15 residues long. CDR3 DNA: TGTGCCAGCAGTTACCGTCTAGTAAGCACCGGGGAGCTGTTTTTT. Amino acids: CASSYRLVSTGELFF.

The chain's CDR3 is CASRLRRQLSYGYTF. In DNA form, the CDR3 reads TGTGCCAGCAGACTGAGGCGACAGCTCAGCTATGGCTACACCTTC. The chain couples TRBV6-5 to TRBJ1-2; weak D call: TRBD1 (5 bases). Germline V gene data show CDR1 as MNHEY and CDR2 as SVGAGI. The CDR3 runs 15 residues. Trimming took off 6 bases at V and 4 bases at J, with 18 bases between the two ends.

The V gene is TRBV19, the J gene TRBJ2-3; TRBD2 aligns across 16 bases. The CDR3 consists of 17 residues. Germline lookup yields CDR1 LNHDA and CDR2 SQIVND (reference sequence). Trimming removed 1 base from V and 6 bases from J; junction bases left unmatched: 4. CDR3 in DNA: TGTGCCAGTAGTATAGGTGGGACTAGCGGGAGGGGCGATACGCAGTATTTT. Protein: CASSIGGTSGRGDTQYF.

About this clone itself: The same CDR3 is also encoded by other DNA sequences in this sample. V usage is TRBV19 and J usage is TRBJ2-7; D might be TRBD1 (6 bases). V gave up 1 base and J gave up 0 bases, with 10 bases separating them. CDR3 length: 15 residues. Germline-derived CDR1 and CDR2 are LNHDA and SQIVND (reference sequence). The CDR3 loop is CASSIGQGLSYEQYF. CDR3 DNA: TGTGCCAGTAGTATAGGGCAGGGGCTCTCCTACGAGCAGTACTTC.

The chain is built from TRBV5-1 and TRBJ2-3; 8 bases are shared with TRBD2. The junction had 3 bases not matched to a gene; V was cut back by 0 bases and J by 0 bases. The CDR3 extends over 16 amino acids. The germline CDR1 and CDR2 sequences are SGHRS and YFSETQ. This CDR3 is CASSLEPSGSTDTQYF. The CDR3, as DNA: TGCGCCAGCAGCTTGGAGCCTAGCGGGAGCACAGATACGCAGTATTTT.

CDR3 DNA: TGTGCCAGCAGCCCGACTAGCGGGCTTACAGATACGCAGTATTTT. It is translated as CASSPTSGLTDTQYF. This chain uses TRBV5-4 with TRBJ2-3; TRBD2 agrees at 10 bases. Losses at the gene ends were 4 bases for V and 3 bases for J; bases not matched to a gene: 5. CDR1 and CDR2 from the germline V gene are SGHNT and YYREEE (reference sequence). The length of the CDR3 is 15 residues.

This chain links TRBV9 with TRBJ1-4; D is uncertain. CDR1 SGDLS and CDR2 YYNGEE come from the germline V gene. Trimming shortened V by 0 bases and J by 7 bases, and 13 bases separated the two germline ends. The CDR3 extends over 15 amino acids. This CDR3 reads CASSVDYHTAEKLFF. In DNA form, the CDR3 reads TGTGCCAGCAGCGTAGACTACCATACCGCTGAAAAACTGTTTTTT.

This chain joins TRBV6-4 and TRBJ2-3; no reliable D call. CDR1 and CDR2 from the germline V gene are MRHNA and SNTAGT. This CDR3 contains 11 residues. The V and J ends lost 4 bases and 7 bases respectively, with 6 bases between them. The CDR3 reads CASSGGYTQYF. As DNA, the CDR3 is TGTGCCAGCAGTGGCGGCTATACGCAGTATTTT.

V usage is TRBV19 and J usage is TRBJ1-5; D gene unclear. V dropped 1 base and J dropped 5 bases, with 3 bases sitting between them. This CDR3 spans 12 amino acids. CDR1 and CDR2 (germline): LNHDA, SQIVND (reference sequence). CDR3 bases: TGTGCCAGTAGTATAGGGCATCAGCCCCAGCATTTT. Its translation: CASSIGHQPQHF.

This clone was detected once. The rearrangement links TRBV5-1 to TRBJ1-2; 8 nucleotides match TRBD1. In germline, CDR1 is SGHRS, CDR2 YFSETQ. The CDR3 is 15 residues long. Trimming at V came to 5 bases and at J to 3 bases, leaving 9 bases not matched to a gene. Written as DNA, the CDR3 is TGCGCCAGCAGTTACGCCCCGGGACAGGACTATGGCTACACCTTC. Residues: CASSYAPGQDYGYTF.